This record covers a single T cell receptor (beta chain). No antigen is known for it. Per-base qualities were not stored, and no clone one base away is much larger. This sample includes further DNA sequences coding for the same CDR3. V and J are truncated by 0 bases and 5 bases respectively, leaving an intervening sequence of 9 bases. From the germline V gene, CDR1 is SGDLS and CDR2 is YYNGEE. The CDR3 measures 13 amino acids from cysteine to phenylalanine. Only the CDR3 region is kept as DNA, spanning 39 bases read in frame from base 1. This sample stems from a study of shared clonotypes between healthy human individuals (dated by TCRdb to 2019 to 2021). Regarding the study in general: Two women and three men aged 18 to 49 years were included in the cohort. For each donor, CD4 naive and CD4 memory were each run on three plates, CD8 naive on two plates, and CD8 memory on one plate. To estimate repertoire size and how much clonotypes are shared between individuals, the study performed deep sequencing of blood TCR repertoires from 4 to 6 healthy adults. Different laboratories and diverse techniques were used to prepare libraries and sequence TCR repertoires, to increase sequencing depth and limit assay-specific biases. Each donor's leukapheresis produced roughly between roughly 0.94 and 9.5 billion PBMCs.

CD8 naive samples were obtained by positive selection for CCR7 among CD45RO-negative cells, yielding a CD45RA+CCR7+ population from which TemRA cells were excluded. Healthy HIV-negative adults with no recently reported acute infections or vaccinations were included as donors. Every donor was a Caucasian adult residing in Nashville, Tennessee, USA. After blood collection by leukapheresis, PBMCs were isolated using Ficoll-Histopaque density gradient centrifugation and then cryopreserved in the vapor phase of liquid nitrogen. Analytical flow cytometry was used to check the purity and quantity of each magnetically sorted T cell population. From each sorted fraction, genomic DNA was isolated and quantified by UV absorbance on a Nanodrop 2000c. The paper's findings and limits, for the study overall: When a handful of donors were compared, the shared fraction of clonotypes was around 5% for naive CD4, around 3.5% for naive CD8, 2.3% for memory CD4, and 0.35% to 0.4% for memory CD8. Only blood was sampled, and tissue TCR repertoires likely differ from those in blood. Naive subsets generally had larger estimated clonotype richness than memory subsets. Because the study included only a small number of donors, the genetic and exposure-history diversity represented was limited. Higher generation probabilities were observed for clonotypes shared by all four sorted-subset donors than for non-shared clonotypes. Rarefaction of sorted-subset datasets indicated incomplete sequencing despite the large sequencing depth. Based on pairwise subsampling, the degree of clonotype sharing among donors was expected to be affected by sequencing depth.

TCR CDR3 regions were amplified from genomic DNA by multiplex PCR using the deep immunoSEQ assay. Extracted genomic DNA from each cell subset was spread evenly across all wells of several immunoSEQ 96-well plates, with each plate serving as a replicate. For sorted subsets, roughly 200 ng of genomic DNA, equivalent to some 30,000 T cell genomes, went into each replicate PCR. Purified libraries were measured with a Qubit 3.0 fluorometer, size-checked on a Bioanalyzer 2100, and measured again with the KAPA Library Quantification kit. Each immunoSEQ 96-well plate was sequenced on its own single-read 150-cycle Illumina NextSeq 550 flow cell. In the source study's methods: The immunoSEQ output contained only junctional sequences without quality scores, so filtering could not match that applied to full-length reads. Sequences were annotated with PyIR, a Python wrapper for IgBLAST v1.9, and V/J genes and CDR3 were assigned using IMGT germline references. Any read was removed if the V/J assignment was weak (E-value above 1e-6), the CDR3 was missing, or the read contained stop codons, out-of-frame junctions, or ambiguous translated residues. V3J clonotypes were defined as sequences sharing an identical inferred V gene, J gene, and CDR3 amino acid sequence. The percentage overlap between two repertoires was calculated by dividing the number of shared unique clonotypes by the size of the smaller repertoire. Repertoire richness was assessed with RTK rarefaction, the Chao1 estimator, and Recon v2.1 estimates of unobserved clonotypes. OLGA was used to compute generation probabilities for all TCRbeta clonotypes that the gDNA method yielded from a few donors. The clones in this table, taken by TCRdb from immuneACCESS, are in-frame only. Not every clone is retained; where verified, under half of the shortfall comes from an unresolved V gene, and the cause of the rest is unknown. V, J and clone size are those of that table, while D and trimming were read from the DNA. The sample records roughly 2 million clones, about 95% of which are singletons. The ten largest make up 0.85% to 1.3% of the sample.

This sequence uses TRBV9 and TRBJ2-7; tentative D gene TRBD1, with 5 bases matching. Source material: naive CD8+ T cells sorted from blood. Taken with the paper, the label for cell subset or site translates to: CD45RA+CCR7+. This TCR was recovered from a man aged 18-30 years in good health. The DNA sequence follows: TGTGCCAGCAGCGTAGATTGGGGCGACGAGCAGTACTTC. Its product reads: CASSVDWGDEQYF.